Following are 32 T cell receptor beta chains from one sample sequenced in a study of PD-1 blockade in classical Hodgkin lymphoma. Described time point: cycle 4 day 1 (C4D1), after 5 to 7 weeks of nivolumab. Each and every patient relapsed after autologous stem cell transplantation, and patients got differing brentuximab vedotin exposure. Purified CD4+ T cells were obtained from thawed PBMCs through magnetic negative selection. Only in-frame clones appear in the TCRdb table, and some are missing; sequencing was by immunoSEQ multiplex PCR. Among around 30,000 clones listed, 70% to 90% were seen once. The input for sequencing was CD4+ T cells from blood, taken before the fourth cycle of nivolumab. The receptor set was obtained from a human donor with classical Hodgkin lymphoma.

J is TRBJ2-3 and V is TRBV5-1, with 7 bases that match TRBD2. The germline V gene encodes CDR1 SGHRS and CDR2 YFSETQ. J gave up 3 bases and V 7 bases, and 8 bases lay outside the gene matches. The CDR3 covers 14 residues. Here the CDR3 reads CASAPGRATDTQYF. The CDR3 nucleotides read TGCGCCAGCGCCCCGGGGAGGGCGACAGATACGCAGTATTTT.

The chain combines TRBV10-1 with TRBJ2-2, with a tentative D call TRBD1 (7 bases). V gave up 2 bases and J gave up 4 bases, with 20 bases separating them. This CDR3 is built from 18 residues. Germline lookup yields CDR1 WNHNN and CDR2 SYGVQD (reference sequence). The CDR3 sequence is CASSEPTLTGRPTGELFF. In nucleotides, the CDR3 is TGCGCCAGCAGTGAGCCAACTCTGACAGGGAGGCCCACCGGGGAGCTGTTTTTT.

This clone appeared a single time. V gene TRBV27 combines with J gene TRBJ2-3; D is tentatively TRBD1 or TRBD2 (5 bases each). Germline CDR1 MNHEY, CDR2 SMNVEV (reference sequence). V was pared by 7 bases and J by 3 bases, with 11 bases between. The CDR3 totals 13 residues. CDR3 DNA: TGTGCCAGCACTAACTGGGGGACAGATACGCAGTATTTT. Its translation: CASTNWGTDTQYF.

The chain carries TRBV18 and TRBJ1-2, with 9 bases identical to TRBD1. CDR1 KGHSH and CDR2 LQKENI come from the germline V gene. V shed 2 bases, J shed 4 bases, and the junction held 8 bases outside the gene matches. The CDR3 is 16 residues long. In DNA, the CDR3 is TGTGCCAGCTCACCAGGGACAGGGACACCAGGCTATGGCTACACCTTC. It encodes CASSPGTGTPGYGYTF.

The chain recombines TRBV7-8 with TRBJ1-3; D gene uncertain. CDR1 and CDR2 (germline): SGHVS, FQNEAQ. The CDR3 loop spans 14 amino acids. With 3 bases removed from V and 2 bases from J, the gap between germline ends came to 8 bases. The CDR3 DNA sequence: TGTGCCAGCAGCTTGATCCCAACTGGAAACACCATATATTTT. Translation gives CASSLIPTGNTIYF.

V is TRBV7-6 and J is TRBJ1-1, with D uncertain. CDR3 length equals 14 residues. CDR1 SGHVS and CDR2 FNYEAQ come from the germline V gene. V lost 5 bases and J lost 0, with 10 bases in between. CDR3 nucleotides: TGTGCCAGCAGCCCATCCGAGATGAACACTGAAGCTTTCTTT. This gives the protein CASSPSEMNTEAFF.

The CDR3 nucleotides read TGTGCCAGTGACAGGGGTAACACCGGGGAGCTGTTTTTT. Amino acid sequence: CASDRGNTGELFF. This chain links TRBV25-1 with TRBJ2-2, with TRBD1 matching 8 bases. V trimming: 9 bases; J trimming: 2 bases; junction bases outside the gene matches: 2. The CDR3 contains 13 residues. Germline V gives CDR1 MGHDK, CDR2 SYGVNS.

V usage is TRBV5-1 and J usage is TRBJ1-2, with 7 bases fitting TRBD1. Unmatched junction bases numbered 6, after V lost 0 bases and J lost 4 bases. The CDR3 is 15 amino acids. Germline V CDR1 and CDR2: SGHRS, YFSETQ. CDR3: CASSLGGGKGYGYTF. DNA for the CDR3: TGCGCCAGCAGCTTGGGAGGGGGCAAAGGCTATGGCTACACCTTC.

The gene calls are TRBV30 and TRBJ2-5; tentative D call: TRBD2 (6 bases). The CDR3 is made up of 13 amino acids. Germline loops: CDR1 GTSNPN, CDR2 SVGIG (reference sequence). The V end was cut by 2 bases, the J end by 5 bases, with 12 bases between. The CDR3, as DNA: TGTGCCTGGAGTTGGGGGGACGGGGAGACCCAGTACTTC. It yields the protein CAWSWGDGETQYF.

This chain links TRBV28 with TRBJ2-7; 9 nucleotides line up with TRBD1. The CDR3 spans 16 residues. V trimming: 2 bases; J trimming: 5 bases; junction bases outside the gene matches: 10. Germline V lookup: CDR1 MDHEN, CDR2 SYDVKM. CDR3 amino acids: CASSLLVPGQGDEQYF. DNA for the CDR3: TGTGCCAGCAGTTTACTGGTCCCGGGACAGGGTGACGAGCAGTACTTC.

There are a few counts of this clone. This chain uses TRBV7-2 with TRBJ1-5, with D tentatively TRBD1 (5 bases). Germline CDR1 and CDR2: SGHTA and FQGNSA. The ends were cut back, 5 bases at V and 2 bases at J, with 7 bases in the middle. The CDR3 loop spans 13 amino acids. In DNA form, the CDR3 reads TGTGCCAGCAGCATCAGGGGCAATCAGCCCCAGCATTTT. Protein sequence: CASSIRGNQPQHF.

The J gene is TRBJ1-2, the V gene TRBV9; D is possibly TRBD1 (5 bases). Germline-derived CDR1 and CDR2 are SGDLS and YYNGEE. The CDR3 is 12 amino acids. V lost 7 bases to trimming and J lost 3 bases, with 10 bases between them. For the CDR3, the DNA is TGTGCCAGCCAGTCCAGGGACTATGGCTACACCTTC. Its protein product is CASQSRDYGYTF.

The rearrangement links TRBV28 to TRBJ2-5, with TRBD1 identical over 9 bases. The J segment lost 4 bases and the V segment lost 6 bases, leaving 9 bases of the junction unmatched. Germline-derived CDR1 and CDR2 are MDHEN and SYDVKM. CDR3 length: 15 residues. The CDR3, as DNA: TGTGCCAGCAGGTTGGACAGGGGAGGGTTAGAGACCCAGTACTTC. It specifies CASRLDRGGLETQYF.

This sequence joins TRBV25-1 and TRBJ1-2; D uncertain. Germline lookup yields CDR1 MGHDK and CDR2 SYGVNS. Trimming removed 3 bases from V and 4 bases from J, with 12 bases in between. The CDR3 totals 14 residues. CDR3 residues: CASSDPRVPYGYTF. The CDR3 DNA is TGTGCCAGCAGTGACCCGCGGGTGCCCTATGGCTACACCTTC.

The chain carries TRBV14 and TRBJ2-7; D may correspond to TRBD1 or TRBD2 (5 bases each). V lost 0 bases, J lost 0 bases, and 9 bases lay in between. Germline assignment: CDR1 SGHDN and CDR2 FVKESK. The CDR3 is 15 residues long. CDR3 DNA: TGTGCCAGCAGCCAAGATATCGGGGCCTCCTACGAGCAGTACTTC. The encoded protein is CASSQDIGASYEQYF.

V and J are TRBV28 and TRBJ1-2; 7 nucleotides line up with TRBD1. Germline V gives CDR1 MDHEN, CDR2 SYDVKM. CDR3 size: 15 residues. With 4 bases clipped from V and 2 bases from J, the junction kept 7 bases outside the gene matches. The CDR3 here is CASSSQGKGNYGYTF. Here the CDR3 DNA reads TGTGCCAGCAGTTCACAGGGGAAGGGAAACTATGGCTACACCTTC.

This sequence joins TRBV5-1 and TRBJ2-3; no clear D. Germline loops: CDR1 SGHRS, CDR2 YFSETQ. The CDR3 is made up of 11 amino acids. V lost 4 bases and J 7 bases, leaving 7 bases between the germline ends. The CDR3 region is CASSVAHTQYF. In DNA form, the CDR3 reads TGCGCCAGCAGCGTGGCCCATACGCAGTATTTT. Drawing the rest from reference TRBV5-1 and TRBJ2-3, the complete variable domain is KAGVTQTPRYLIKTRGQQVTLSCSPISGHRSVSWYQQTPGQGLQFLFEYFSETQRNKGNFPGRFSGRQFSNSRSEMNVSTLELGDSALYLCASSVAHTQYFGPGTRLTVL.

This rearrangement joins TRBV7-8 to TRBJ1-1; D unclear. CDR3 length: 14 amino acids. The germline CDR1 and CDR2 sequences are SGHVS and FQNEAQ. Trimming removed 1 base from V and 1 base from J, with 7 bases in between. CDR3 sequence reads: CASSLVFQNTEAFF. In DNA form, the CDR3 reads TGTGCCAGCAGCTTAGTCTTTCAGAACACTGAAGCTTTCTTT.

This chain links TRBV6-1 with TRBJ1-5, with TRBD1 as a possible D gene (6 bases). This CDR3 contains 15 residues. Germline V gene lookup returns CDR1 MNHNS and CDR2 SASEGT. Trimming took 7 bases from V and 2 from J, leaving 15 bases between them. In nucleotides, the CDR3 is TGTGCCAGCACTCAGGGGACGTTTGGCAATCAGCCCCAGCATTTT. Its translation is CASTQGTFGNQPQHF.

The chain joins TRBV30 to TRBJ2-2; D not resolved. V lost 3 bases and J lost 1, with 6 bases in between. The CDR3 totals 13 residues. CDR1 and CDR2 (germline): GTSNPN, SVGIG (reference sequence). The CDR3 is CAWRGRNTGELFF. CDR3 nucleotides: TGTGCCTGGAGAGGAAGGAACACCGGGGAGCTGTTTTTT.

V is TRBV14 and J is TRBJ1-2, with D uncertain. Trimming shortened V by 0 bases and J by 8 bases, and 16 bases separated the two germline ends. This CDR3 comprises 15 residues. Germline V gene sequence: CDR1 SGHDN, CDR2 FVKESK. The CDR3 sequence is CASSQERGRSIGYTF. As DNA, the CDR3 is TGTGCCAGCAGCCAAGAAAGAGGGCGCAGTATCGGCTACACCTTC.

The chain employs TRBV5-1 and TRBJ2-3; 9 positions match TRBD2. V lost 2 bases to trimming and J lost 7 bases; unmatched junction nucleotides: 11. CDR1 and CDR2 (germline): SGHRS, YFSETQ. The CDR3 is made up of 16 amino acids. The chain's CDR3 is CASSLTGTSRSYTQYF. The CDR3 DNA follows: TGCGCCAGCAGCTTAACCGGGACTAGCCGCTCGTATACGCAGTATTTT. Variable domain in full (rest from reference TRBV5-1 and TRBJ2-3): KAGVTQTPRYLIKTRGQQVTLSCSPISGHRSVSWYQQTPGQGLQFLFEYFSETQRNKGNFPGRFSGRQFSNSRSEMNVSTLELGDSALYLCASSLTGTSRSYTQYFGPGTRLTVL.

The V call is TRBV7-9, the J call TRBJ1-1, with D tentatively TRBD1 (5 bases). V lost 5 bases to trimming and J lost 2 bases, with 9 bases between them. The CDR3 covers 13 residues. Germline CDR1 is SEHNR and CDR2 is FQNEAQ (reference sequence). CDR3 DNA: TGTGCCAGCAGCGAGACAGTTAACACTGAAGCTTTCTTT. Its protein is CASSETVNTEAFF.

Details on this clone: At one boundary the junction diverges from the germline segment, which might be a read error. The chain carries TRBV7-9 and TRBJ2-3; 12 positions agree with TRBD2. This CDR3 is 14 amino acids long. In germline, CDR1 is SEHNR, CDR2 FQNEAQ (reference sequence). DNA for the CDR3: TGTGCCAGCAACAGACTAGCGGGGGAGCCTACGCAGTGTTTT. Translated: CASNRLAGEPTQCF.

The J gene is TRBJ1-5, the V gene TRBV28; no reliable D call. The V end lost 6 bases, the J end lost 1 base, and 10 bases lay between the germline ends. The germline V gene has CDR1 MDHEN and CDR2 SYDVKM. The CDR3 length is 14 residues. The CDR3 nucleotides are TGTGCCAGCAGACGGGCTGGGAGCAATCAGCCCCAGCATTTT. Amino acid sequence: CASRRAGSNQPQHF.

This clone appeared a single time. For the CDR3, the DNA is TGTGCCAGCAGCCCCGGGGGCTGGGCGAACACTGAAGCTTTCTTT. As protein: CASSPGGWANTEAFF. V gene TRBV7-9 combines with J gene TRBJ1-1; D perhaps matches TRBD1 (6 bases). The V end lost 5 bases, the J end lost 1 base, and 14 bases lay between the germline ends. The germline gives CDR1 SEHNR, CDR2 FQNEAQ (reference sequence). The CDR3 totals 15 residues.

Written as DNA, the CDR3 is TGCGCCAGCAGCTTGGCAGGGGGCCAAGTTGGAGATACGCAGTATTTT. It codes for CASSLAGGQVGDTQYF. The V gene is TRBV5-1, the J gene TRBJ2-3; 8 bases are shared with TRBD1. V trimming: 0 bases; J trimming: 5 bases; junction bases outside the gene matches: 8. This CDR3 is built from 16 residues. Germline V CDR1 and CDR2: SGHRS, YFSETQ.

A single count supports this clone. V usage is TRBV9 and J usage is TRBJ2-5, with D perhaps TRBD1 (5 bases). This CDR3 region has 17 residues. The V gene's germline CDR1 is SGDLS and CDR2 YYNGEE. V lost 0 bases and J lost 3, with 18 bases in between. CDR3 amino acids: CASSVGMKRGQEETQYF. The CDR3 region has the DNA TGTGCCAGCAGCGTAGGGATGAAAAGGGGTCAGGAAGAGACCCAGTACTTC. Full variable domain (remainder filled in from reference TRBV9 and TRBJ2-5): DSGVTQTPKHLITATGQRVTLRCSPRSGDLSVYWYQQSLDQGLQFLIQYYNGEERAKGNILERFSAQQFPDLHSELNLSSLELGDSALYFCASSVGMKRGQEETQYFGPGTRLLVL.

This clone has more than one count but fewer than ten. The chain couples TRBV4-2 to TRBJ1-6; D is possibly TRBD1 (5 bases). The ends were cut back, 3 bases at V and 10 bases at J, with 13 bases in the middle. Germline CDR1 is LGHNA and CDR2 is YNFKEQ. The CDR3 covers 14 residues. CDR3 sequence reads: CASSQVTEVSPLHF. The CDR3 DNA reads TGTGCCAGCAGCCAGGTGACAGAGGTGTCACCCCTCCACTTT.

The V and J genes are TRBV4-1 and TRBJ2-1; TRBD1 agrees at 8 bases. The CDR3 runs 15 residues. Germline assignment: CDR1 MGHRA and CDR2 YSYEKL. J gave up 7 bases and V 4 bases, and 9 bases lay outside the gene matches. The CDR3 loop is CASSPAGGAWNEQFF. The DNA for the CDR3 is TGCGCCAGCAGCCCCGCAGGGGGCGCATGGAATGAGCAGTTCTTC.

This chain uses TRBV2 with TRBJ1-5; D gene unclear. The CDR3 has 13 residues. Looked up from germline, CDR1 is SNHLY and CDR2 is FYNNEI. The V and J ends lost 2 bases and 4 bases respectively, with 6 bases between them. For the CDR3, the DNA is TGTGCCAGCAGTGAATTGCTAAATCAGCCCCAGCATTTT. Its translation is CASSELLNQPQHF.

This sequence joins TRBV6-5 and TRBJ2-1; D perhaps matches TRBD2 (5 bases). CDR1 and CDR2 from the germline V gene are MNHEY and SVGAGI. The CDR3 covers 15 residues. Trimming removed 6 bases from V and 5 bases from J, with 17 bases in between. Here the CDR3 DNA reads TGTGCCAGCAGCCAACTAGTACGTCGCGACAATGAGCAGTTCTTC. It translates to CASSQLVRRDNEQFF.